Described below is a single TCR beta chain sequence and its context. The entry originates in a study of cytomegalovirus exposure and HLA in healthy donors. Researchers ran the PCR with 60 Vbeta and 13 Jbeta primers. Sequencing used immunoSEQ multiplex PCR; TCRdb keeps in-frame clones, though not all of them. This sample carries about 120,000 clones, 65% to 90% of them seen once, and the ten largest clones take approximately 2.1%. Germline V gene sequence: CDR1 SGHVS, CDR2 FNYEAQ. This CDR3 spans 16 amino acids. V shed 2 bases and J shed 1 base, with 12 bases lying between them. Sequencing used PBMCs. The gene calls are TRBV7-6 and TRBJ1-5, with unresolved D. The clonotype was recovered from a man aged 25 to 40 in good health and CMV-seronegative. The CDR3 sequence: CASSLSTRLSNQPQHF. The CDR3 DNA follows: TGTGCCAGCAGCTTATCGACACGTTTGAGCAATCAGCCCCAGCATTTT. The variable domain in full, completed from reference TRBV7-6 and TRBJ1-5, reads GAGVSQSPRYKVTKRGQDVALRCDPISGHVSLYWYRQALGQGPEFLTYFNYEAQQDKSGLPNDRFSAERPEGSISTLTIQRTEQRDSAMYRCASSLSTRLSNQPQHFGDGTRLSIL.